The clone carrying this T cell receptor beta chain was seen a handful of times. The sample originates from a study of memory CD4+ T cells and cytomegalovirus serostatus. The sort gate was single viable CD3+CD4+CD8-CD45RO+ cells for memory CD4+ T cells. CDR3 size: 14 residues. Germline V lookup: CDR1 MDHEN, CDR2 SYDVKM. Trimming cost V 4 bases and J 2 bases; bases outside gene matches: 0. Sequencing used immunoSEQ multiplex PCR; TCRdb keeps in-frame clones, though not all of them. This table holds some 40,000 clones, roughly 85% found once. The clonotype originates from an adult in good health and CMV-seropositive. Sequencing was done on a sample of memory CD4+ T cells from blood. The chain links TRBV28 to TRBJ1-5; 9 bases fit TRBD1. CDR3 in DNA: TGTGCCAGCAGTTGGGACAGGGGCAATCAGCCCCAGCATTTT. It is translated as CASSWDRGNQPQHF. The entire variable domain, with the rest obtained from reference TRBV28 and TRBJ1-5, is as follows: DVKVTQSSRYLVKRTGEKVFLECVQDMDHENMFWYRQDPGLGLRLIYFSYDVKMKEKGDIPEGYSVSREKKERFSLILESASTNQTSMYLCASSWDRGNQPQHFGDGTRLSIL.